This passage covers 13 T cell receptor beta chains from one sample sequenced in a study of cytomegalovirus exposure and HLA in healthy donors. Sequenced by immunoSEQ multiplex PCR; TCRdb stores in-frame clones only, minus some. The sample holds some 88,000 clones, 95% to 98% seen once. Material for sequencing was PBMCs. These receptors came from a man between 18 and 35 years old in good health and CMV-seronegative.

The chain combines TRBV5-4 with TRBJ2-1; 7 bases align to TRBD2. The CDR3 covers 15 residues. V dropped 0 bases and J dropped 8; count of bases not matched to a gene: 8. The germline CDR1 and CDR2 sequences are SGHNT and YYREEE (reference sequence). The CDR3 region has the DNA TGTGCCAGCAGCTTGGATGGCGGGAGTAGGGATGAGCAGTTCTTC. It translates to CASSLDGGSRDEQFF.

The gene calls are TRBV7-6 and TRBJ1-1, with 7 positions matching TRBD1. This CDR3 has 16 residues. V trimming: 1 base; J trimming: 4 bases; junction bases outside the gene matches: 9. Germline V gene sequence: CDR1 SGHVS, CDR2 FNYEAQ. The CDR3 is CASSLGYRDRGTEAFF. The CDR3 DNA is TGTGCCAGCAGCTTAGGGTACCGGGACAGAGGCACTGAAGCTTTCTTT.

V and J are TRBV28 and TRBJ1-2; 7 nucleotides align to TRBD1. This CDR3 region has 15 residues. Trimming at V came to 7 bases and at J to 4 bases, leaving 12 bases not matched to a gene. The germline CDR1 and CDR2 sequences are MDHEN and SYDVKM. Here the CDR3 reads CASTEGWGDSYGYTF. The CDR3 DNA is TGTGCCAGCACCGAAGGCTGGGGGGACAGCTATGGCTACACCTTC.

The genes are TRBV5-4 and TRBJ1-2; TRBD1 matches at 9 bases. The trim removed 0 bases at V and 8 bases at J, leaving 11 bases unmatched. From germline, CDR1 is SGHNT and CDR2 YYREEE (reference sequence). The CDR3 is made up of 16 amino acids. The CDR3 spells CASSLGWTGEQGGYTF. CDR3 sequence (DNA): TGTGCCAGCAGCTTGGGTTGGACAGGGGAGCAGGGGGGCTACACCTTC. The complete variable domain, with remaining parts taken from reference TRBV5-4 and TRBJ1-2, reads ETGVTQSPTHLIKTRGQQVTLRCSSQSGHNTVSWYQQALGQGPQFIFQYYREEENGRGNFPPRFSGLQFPNYSSELNVNALELDDSALYLCASSLGWTGEQGGYTFGSGTRLTVV.

The rearrangement links TRBV19 to TRBJ2-3; D call uncertain. Germline V gene data show CDR1 as LNHDA and CDR2 as SQIVND (reference sequence). This CDR3 has 11 residues. Trimming left V 6 bases short and J 5 bases short, with 6 bases between. CDR3 loop: CASRFGDTQYF. The CDR3 nucleotides are TGTGCCAGTAGGTTCGGAGATACGCAGTATTTT.

V and J are TRBV6-5 and TRBJ2-7; D possibly corresponds to TRBD2 (6 bases). The CDR3 has 13 residues. Germline lookup yields CDR1 MNHEY and CDR2 SVGAGI. V lost 2 bases to trimming and J lost 5 bases, with 10 bases between them. The CDR3 nucleotides read TGTGCCAGCAGTTACGTAGGAGGGCACGAGCAGTACGTC. Protein sequence: CASSYVGGHEQYV.

The rearrangement uses TRBV13 and TRBJ2-3; 11 positions agree with TRBD1. CDR3 length: 16 amino acids. Germline V gene lookup returns CDR1 PRHDT and CDR2 FYEKMQ (reference sequence). V lost 5 bases and J lost 3; bases outside the gene matches: 7. The CDR3 loop reads CASSTRDRGRTDTQYF. The DNA of the CDR3 is TGTGCCAGCAGCACCCGGGACAGGGGGAGGACAGATACGCAGTATTTT.

The V gene is TRBV5-1, the J gene TRBJ2-7; 11 bases are shared with TRBD1. This CDR3 is 20 amino acids long. Germline V CDR1 and CDR2: SGHRS, YFSETQ. V was pared by 4 bases and J by 4 bases, with 22 bases of the junction left unmatched. The CDR3 region has the DNA TGCGCCAGCAGCCCCCGCCGGTGGACAGGGGGCGCCAACCAGGGATACGAGCAGTACTTC. The encoded protein is CASSPRRWTGGANQGYEQYF.

This chain joins TRBV5-6 and TRBJ2-7, with unresolved D. This CDR3 comprises 15 residues. CDR1 is SGHDT, CDR2 YYEEEE, per germline. V shed 2 bases and J shed 0 bases, with 12 bases lying between them. CDR3 coding DNA: TGTGCCAGCAGCTTTGGGCAGAAGAGCTCCTACGAGCAGTACTTC. It encodes CASSFGQKSSYEQYF.

The chain links TRBV9 to TRBJ2-2; weak D call: TRBD1 (5 bases). This CDR3 comprises 15 residues. Trimming left V 7 bases short and J 4 bases short, with 17 bases between. Germline CDR1 reads SGDLS; CDR2 reads YYNGEE. The CDR3, as DNA: TGTGCCAGCTCCTTATCAGGGTTCAGCACCGGGGAGCTGTTTTTT. Amino acids: CASSLSGFSTGELFF.

The sample holds one count of this clone. The rearrangement joins TRBV28 to TRBJ1-1, with 8 bases lining up with TRBD1. Germline V lookup: CDR1 MDHEN, CDR2 SYDVKM. CDR3 length equals 16 residues. Unmatched junction bases numbered 11, after V lost 7 bases and J lost 1 base. The CDR3 loop is CASTPSGGRWNTEAFF. In DNA form, the CDR3 reads TGTGCCAGCACCCCCTCAGGGGGCAGATGGAACACTGAAGCTTTCTTT. Using reference TRBV28 and TRBJ1-1 for the parts outside the CDR3, the full variable domain is DVKVTQSSRYLVKRTGEKVFLECVQDMDHENMFWYRQDPGLGLRLIYFSYDVKMKEKGDIPEGYSVSREKKERFSLILESASTNQTSMYLCASTPSGGRWNTEAFFGQGTRLTVV.

This chain joins TRBV7-9 and TRBJ1-4; D unresolved. The CDR3 runs to 16 residues. Germline-derived CDR1 and CDR2 are SEHNR and FQNEAQ (reference sequence). Trimming left V 0 bases short and J 5 bases short, with 13 bases between. This CDR3 is CASSLAFRRRNEKLFF. In nucleotides, the CDR3 is TGTGCCAGCAGCTTAGCGTTCAGGAGGAGGAATGAAAAACTGTTTTTT.

This chain connects TRBV7-9 to TRBJ1-2, with TRBD1 matching over 10 bases. The CDR3 covers 16 residues. V lost 5 bases and J lost 4; bases outside the gene matches: 10. Looked up from germline, CDR1 is SEHNR and CDR2 is FQNEAQ (reference sequence). CDR3 in DNA: TGTGCCAGCAGCCCTGCGGGACAGGGGAAGGGCTATGGCTACACCTTC. It codes for CASSPAGQGKGYGYTF. Full variable domain (rest looked up from reference TRBV7-9 and TRBJ1-2): DTGVSQNPRHKITKRGQNVTFRCDPISEHNRLYWYRQTLGQGPEFLTYFQNEAQLEKSRLLSDRFSAERPKGSFSTLEIQRTEQGDSAMYLCASSPAGQGKGYGYTFGSGTRLTVV.